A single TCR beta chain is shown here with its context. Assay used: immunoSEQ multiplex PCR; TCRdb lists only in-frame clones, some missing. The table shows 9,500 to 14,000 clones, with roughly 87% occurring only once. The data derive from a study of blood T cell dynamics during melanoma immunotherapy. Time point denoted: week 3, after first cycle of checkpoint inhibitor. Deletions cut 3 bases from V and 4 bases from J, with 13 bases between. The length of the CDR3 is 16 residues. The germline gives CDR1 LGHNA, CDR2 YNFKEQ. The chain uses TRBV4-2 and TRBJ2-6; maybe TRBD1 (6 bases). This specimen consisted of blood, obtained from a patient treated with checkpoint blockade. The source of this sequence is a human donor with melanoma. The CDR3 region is CASSQDTGKGANVLTF. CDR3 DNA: TGTGCCAGCAGCCAGGATACAGGGAAGGGGGCCAACGTCCTGACTTTC.